This T cell receptor beta chain came from a study of human T cells and chemical hapten exposure. About the study: Investigators sensitized approximately 2 cm by approximately 2 cm of upper inner arm skin with 2% DPC.

Study-level points and caveats: Patch test scores rose with PT1 expanded TCR counts, a positive correlation.

Points on this clonotype: Antigen specificity is unknown.

It was the library that attached unique molecular identifiers to individual cDNA molecules. Original methodology: Samples held a median of 95,638 TCRs, range 23,224–690,600. TCRdb re-derived calls from the RACE reads in MiXCR, one entry per CDR3 protein. These V and J calls derive from TCRdb rather than the authors' analysis. There are around 260,000 distinct CDR3 sequences in the sample; 7% to 10% occur only once, and 2.3% lies in the top ten. Documented time point: pre-sensitization, week 0. Noted treatment: therapeutic diphenylcyclopropenone sensitization with weekly scalp DPC. The CDR3 extends over 15 amino acids. Germline V gene lookup returns CDR1 SEHNR and CDR2 FQNEAQ (reference sequence). Germline trimming cut 5 bases from V and 7 bases from J; bases unmatched to any gene: 7.

The TCR originated in a woman in her thirties or forties with alopecia areata. Some clones in this sample may be carry-over from other donors' samples. The source was whole blood, collected in connection with sensitization to the hapten diphenylcyclopropenone (DPC). The rearrangement links TRBV7-9 to TRBJ1-4; 10 bases fit TRBD1. The CDR3 region is CASSGGDRGLEKLFF. CDR3 DNA sequence: TGTGCCAGCAGCGGGGGCGACAGGGGGCTTGAAAAACTGTTTTTT.